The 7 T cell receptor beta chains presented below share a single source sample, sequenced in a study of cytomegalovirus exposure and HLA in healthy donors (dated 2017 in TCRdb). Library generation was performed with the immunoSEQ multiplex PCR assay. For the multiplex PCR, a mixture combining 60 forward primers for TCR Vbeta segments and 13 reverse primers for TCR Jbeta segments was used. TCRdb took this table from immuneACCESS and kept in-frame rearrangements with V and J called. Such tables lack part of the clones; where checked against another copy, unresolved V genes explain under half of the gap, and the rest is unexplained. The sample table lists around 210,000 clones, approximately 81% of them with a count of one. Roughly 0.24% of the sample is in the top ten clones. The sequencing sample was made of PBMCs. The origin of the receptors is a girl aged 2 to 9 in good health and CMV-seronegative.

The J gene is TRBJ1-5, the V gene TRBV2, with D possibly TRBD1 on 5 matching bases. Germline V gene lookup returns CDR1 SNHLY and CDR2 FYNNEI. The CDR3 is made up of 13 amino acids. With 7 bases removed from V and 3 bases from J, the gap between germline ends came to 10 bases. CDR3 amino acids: CASKGRNNQPQHF. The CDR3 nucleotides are TGTGCCAGCAAGGGGAGGAACAATCAGCCCCAGCATTTT. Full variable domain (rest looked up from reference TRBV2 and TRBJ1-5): EPEVTQTPSHQVTQMGQEVILRCVPISNHLYFYWYRQILGQKVEFLVSFYNNEISEKSEIFDDQFSVERPDGSNFTLKIRSTKLEDSAMYFCASKGRNNQPQHFGDGTRLSIL.

For the CDR3, the DNA is TGTGCCAGCATCCTACAAGAGACCCAGTACTTC. This sequence encodes CASILQETQYF. This rearrangement joins TRBV7-9 to TRBJ2-5, with no clear D. This CDR3 comprises 11 residues. The ends were cut back, 7 bases at V and 2 bases at J, with 5 bases in the middle. Germline CDR1 SEHNR, CDR2 FQNEAQ (reference sequence).

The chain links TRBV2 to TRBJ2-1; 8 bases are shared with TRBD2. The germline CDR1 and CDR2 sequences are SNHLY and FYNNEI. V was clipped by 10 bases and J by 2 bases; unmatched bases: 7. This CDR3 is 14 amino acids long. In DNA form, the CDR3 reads TGTGCCACAAAGCGTAGCGGGACCTACAATGAGCAGTTCTTC. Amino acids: CATKRSGTYNEQFF.

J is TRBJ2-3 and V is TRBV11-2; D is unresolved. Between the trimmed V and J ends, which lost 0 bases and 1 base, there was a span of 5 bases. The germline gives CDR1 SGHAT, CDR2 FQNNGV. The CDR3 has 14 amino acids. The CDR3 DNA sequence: TGTGCCAGCAGCTTAGATCTCCGCACAGATACGCAGTATTTT. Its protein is CASSLDLRTDTQYF.

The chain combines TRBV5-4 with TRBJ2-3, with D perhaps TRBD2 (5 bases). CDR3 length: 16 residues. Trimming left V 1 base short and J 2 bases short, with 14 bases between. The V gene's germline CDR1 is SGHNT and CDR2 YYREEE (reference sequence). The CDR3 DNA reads TGTGCCAGCAGCTTGATAGGCGGGCCCTACACAGATACGCAGTATTTT. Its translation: CASSLIGGPYTDTQYF.

The CDR3 DNA sequence: TGCGCCAGCAGCTGGGGCCCCAGGGTGAACACTGAAGCTTTCTTT. Residues: CASSWGPRVNTEAFF. The rearrangement links TRBV5-1 to TRBJ1-1, with D possibly TRBD1 on 5 matching bases. V was clipped by 3 bases and J by 0 bases, with 12 bases between them. CDR3 size: 15 residues. Germline values: CDR1 SGHRS, CDR2 YFSETQ.

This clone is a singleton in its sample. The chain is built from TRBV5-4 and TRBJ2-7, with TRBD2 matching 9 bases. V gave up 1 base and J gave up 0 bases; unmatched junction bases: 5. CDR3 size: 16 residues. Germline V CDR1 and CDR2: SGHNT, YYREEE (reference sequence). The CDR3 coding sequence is TGTGCCAGCAGCTTGCGCGGACTAGCGAGCTCCTACGAGCAGTACTTC. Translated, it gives CASSLRGLASSYEQYF.